This TCR beta chain is from a study of cytomegalovirus exposure and HLA in healthy donors. Study outcomes and limitations: Many donors carried some public TCRs, although rarity characterized most TCR sequences.

V trimming: 2 bases; J trimming: 2 bases; junction bases outside the gene matches: 5. The CDR3 sequence is 16 residues long. CDR1 is SGHRS, CDR2 YFSETQ, per germline. The PCR ran on 60 Vbeta and 13 Jbeta primers. Sequencing used immunoSEQ multiplex PCR; TCRdb keeps in-frame clones, though not all of them. Among more than 150,000 clones listed, about 82% were seen once. With respect to this clone: The antigen is not known.

The genes are TRBV5-1 and TRBJ2-3; 10 nucleotides line up with TRBD2. Sample: PBMCs. The TCR comes from a woman aged 30 to 39 in good health and CMV-seronegative. This CDR3 is CASSLFGLADTDTQYF. The CDR3 DNA sequence: TGCGCCAGCAGCTTATTTGGACTAGCGGACACAGATACGCAGTATTTT.